The 5 T cell receptor beta chains below were found in one sample sequenced in a study of shared clonotypes between healthy human individuals. The assay was immunoSEQ multiplex PCR, and TCRdb's table has in-frame clones only and misses some. The data hold around 2.1 million clones, with 85% to 95% observed a single time. Naivety among CD8 cells was defined by CD45RO negativity and positive CCR7 selection, thereby excluding terminally differentiated effector memory CD45RA+ cells. Input material: naive CD8+ T cells from PBMCs. The origin of the receptors is a man younger than 35 in good health. Some clones in this sample may be carry-over from other donors' samples.

The chain recombines TRBV5-6 with TRBJ2-1; no clear D. The germline V and J ends were trimmed by 3 bases and 10 bases, with 8 bases remaining between them. Germline loops: CDR1 SGHDT, CDR2 YYEEEE. The CDR3 is made up of 11 amino acids. DNA for the CDR3: TGTGCCAGCAGCTCCGGGTGGGAGCAGTTCTTC. This codes for CASSSGWEQFF.

This rearrangement joins TRBV5-8 to TRBJ1-5, with 8 nucleotides matching TRBD1. The J segment lost 4 bases and the V segment lost 1 base, leaving 13 bases of the junction unmatched. This CDR3 has 18 residues. Germline V CDR1 and CDR2: SGHTS, YDEGEE. CDR3 bases: TGTGCCAGCAGCTTGAGGGCAGGGGGCCTTCTACCGAATCAGCCCCAGCATTTT. This codes for CASSLRAGGLLPNQPQHF.

V and J are TRBV27 and TRBJ2-7; no clear D. The J call is doubtful: the DNA matches TRBJ2-1 better. CDR3 length equals 15 residues. Germline CDR1 and CDR2: MNHEY and SMNVEV (reference sequence). DNA of the CDR3: TGTGCCAGCAGTTTTTTTCAGAGACCGAACAATGAGCAGTTCTTC. It codes for CASSFFQRPNNEQFF.

CDR3 sequence reads: CASSQDPSRSGSEAFF. The CDR3 DNA reads as TGCGCCAGCAGCCAAGATCCCAGCCGTTCGGGGTCTGAAGCTTTCTTT. This rearrangement joins TRBV4-3 to TRBJ1-1; D is ambiguous. V lost 0 bases to trimming and J lost 6 bases, with 17 bases between them. Per germline, CDR1 LGHNA and CDR2 YSLEER. The CDR3 covers 16 residues.

The rearrangement joins TRBV6-5 to TRBJ2-1; D is tentatively TRBD1 or TRBD2 (5 bases each). With 4 bases removed from V and 8 bases from J, the gap between germline ends came to 18 bases. The CDR3 spans 15 residues. Germline CDR1 and CDR2: MNHEY and SVGAGI. Here the CDR3 DNA reads TGTGCCAGCAGTTCCCCCGGGACCTCCATCCATGAGCAGTTCTTC. It is translated as CASSSPGTSIHEQFF.